Listed here are 15 T cell receptor beta chains from one sample, sequenced in a study of shared clonotypes between healthy human individuals. Some clones are missing from TCRdb's copy, which holds only in-frame ones; the method was immunoSEQ multiplex PCR. The sample includes around 1,000,000 clones, about 72% of them seen just once. The sequenced sample was memory CD4+ T cells from PBMCs. Subset denoted: CD45RA-negative fraction. These receptors all come from a man between 18 and 29 years old in good health. Some clones in this sample may be carry-over from other donors' samples.

This chain joins TRBV7-2 and TRBJ2-5; no definite D call. Trimming removed 5 bases from V and 2 bases from J, with 18 bases in between. The CDR3 contains 16 residues. Germline values: CDR1 SGHTA, CDR2 FQGNSA. In DNA form, the CDR3 reads TGTGCCAGCAGCCCACTATTCCGTTGGGGTCAAGAGACCCAGTACTTC. It is translated as CASSPLFRWGQETQYF.

This clone has just a few counts. The rearrangement links TRBV25-1 to TRBJ2-7, with 13 bases matching TRBD2. The CDR3 sequence is 14 residues long. Unmatched junction bases numbered 3, after V lost 7 bases and J lost 3 bases. Germline V lookup: CDR1 MGHDK, CDR2 SYGVNS. The CDR3 DNA is TGTGCCAGCAACAGGACTAGCGGGAGCTACGAGCAGTACTTC. Amino acid sequence: CASNRTSGSYEQYF.

The chain combines TRBV5-1 with TRBJ2-7, with 7 bases fitting TRBD1. The CDR3 consists of 16 residues. With 4 bases clipped from V and 0 bases from J, the junction kept 10 bases outside the gene matches. Looked up from germline, CDR1 is SGHRS and CDR2 is YFSETQ. CDR3 nucleotide sequence: TGCGCCAGCAGCCTGACCGGGACAGTAATCTCCTACGAGCAGTACTTC. Translating gives CASSLTGTVISYEQYF.

V gene TRBV5-4 combines with J gene TRBJ2-1; weak D call: TRBD1 (7 bases). Trimming took off 3 bases at V and 0 bases at J, with 16 bases between the two ends. Germline CDR1 and CDR2: SGHNT and YYREEE (reference sequence). The CDR3 runs 17 residues. The CDR3 DNA is TGTGCCAGCAGCTCGGGACAGACTAGAAGCTCCTACAATGAGCAGTTCTTC. It translates to CASSSGQTRSSYNEQFF. The entire variable domain, with the rest obtained from reference TRBV5-4 and TRBJ2-1, is as follows: ETGVTQSPTHLIKTRGQQVTLRCSSQSGHNTVSWYQQALGQGPQFIFQYYREEENGRGNFPPRFSGLQFPNYSSELNVNALELDDSALYLCASSSGQTRSSYNEQFFGPGTRLTVL.

This chain connects TRBV5-4 to TRBJ2-6; TRBD1 aligns across 12 bases. Per germline, CDR1 SGHNT and CDR2 YYREEE (reference sequence). Germline trimming cut 4 bases from V and 2 bases from J; bases unmatched to any gene: 4. The CDR3 extends over 17 amino acids. DNA for the CDR3: TGTGCCAGCAGCACGGGGACAGGGGGCGCTGGGGCCAACGTCCTGACTTTC. This sequence encodes CASSTGTGGAGANVLTF.

This clone was picked up a small number of times. The chain recombines TRBV13 with TRBJ1-2; tentative D call: TRBD1 (6 bases). Germline CDR1 reads PRHDT; CDR2 reads FYEKMQ (reference sequence). The CDR3 has 15 amino acids. Trimming removed 0 bases at V and 1 base at J, with 9 bases between. The CDR3 nucleotides are TGTGCCAGCAGCTTAGGGGGGGCTTTTAACTATGGCTACACCTTC. Its translation is CASSLGGAFNYGYTF. Full variable domain (rest looked up from reference TRBV13 and TRBJ1-2): AAGVIQSPRHLIKEKRETATLKCYPIPRHDTVYWYQQGPGQDPQFLISFYEKMQSDKGSIPDRFSAQQFSDYHSELNMSSLELGDSALYFCASSLGGAFNYGYTFGSGTRLTVV.

The chain uses TRBV14 and TRBJ2-7; 11 nucleotides agree with TRBD2. This CDR3 is 16 amino acids long. Losses at the gene ends were 0 bases for V and 6 bases for J; bases not matched to a gene: 7. The V gene's germline CDR1 is SGHDN and CDR2 FVKESK. The CDR3 sequence is CASSQELAGEGAEQYF. CDR3 DNA: TGTGCCAGCAGCCAAGAACTAGCGGGAGAGGGGGCCGAGCAGTACTTC.

The chain recombines TRBV5-6 with TRBJ2-2; D perhaps matches TRBD2 (6 bases). The CDR3 length is 17 residues. Looked up from germline, CDR1 is SGHDT and CDR2 is YYEEEE. Trimming left V 1 base short and J 4 bases short, with 17 bases between. CDR3 coding DNA: TGTGCCAGCAGCTTGAGTTGGAGGGAGCAGGTCACCGGGGAGCTGTTTTTT. It encodes CASSLSWREQVTGELFF.

This clone was recorded at least ten times. The chain combines TRBV28 with TRBJ2-6; D might be TRBD1 (5 bases). From germline, CDR1 is MDHEN and CDR2 SYDVKM. V was clipped by 3 bases and J by 0 bases, with 15 bases between them. This CDR3 comprises 18 residues. The CDR3: CASSFQRGRNSGANVLTF. The CDR3 DNA follows: TGTGCCAGCAGTTTTCAAAGGGGTCGAAACTCTGGGGCCAACGTCCTGACTTTC.

The chain couples TRBV13 to TRBJ2-5, with 11 nucleotides matching TRBD2. The DNA end favors TRBJ2-7, so the J call may be wrong. Germline CDR1 reads PRHDT; CDR2 reads FYEKMQ (reference sequence). The CDR3 length is 16 residues. For the CDR3, the DNA is TGTGCCAGCAGCTTACTGGGGACTAGCGGTGCCTACGAGCAGTACTTC. Translating gives CASSLLGTSGAYEQYF.

The gene calls are TRBV21-1 and TRBJ2-2. TRBV21-1 is recorded as a pseudogene. The CDR3 runs 15 residues. The chain's CDR3 is CASSNYRFSVGELFF. The CDR3 region has the DNA TGTGCCAGCAGCAATTATAGGTTCTCGGTCGGGGAGCTGTTTTTT.

The rearrangement joins TRBV11-2 to TRBJ1-2; tentatively, D is TRBD1 (6 bases). CDR3 length equals 15 residues. Germline V gene sequence: CDR1 SGHAT, CDR2 FQNNGV. Trimming cost V 5 bases and J 4 bases, with 17 bases left between them. CDR3 residues: CASSLPGARLYGYTF. CDR3 sequence (DNA): TGTGCCAGCAGCCTACCGGGGGCGCGCCTCTATGGCTACACCTTC. Looking up the rest from reference TRBV11-2 and TRBJ1-2 gives the full variable domain: EAGVAQSPRYKIIEKRQSVAFWCNPISGHATLYWYQQILGQGPKLLIQFQNNGVVDDSQLPKDRFSAERLKGVDSTLKIQPAKLEDSAVYLCASSLPGARLYGYTFGSGTRLTVV.

This chain joins TRBV5-4 and TRBJ2-1; D is ambiguous. Germline V lookup: CDR1 SGHNT, CDR2 YYREEE (reference sequence). Trimming shortened V by 4 bases and J by 4 bases, and 12 bases separated the two germline ends. The CDR3 contains 14 residues. CDR3 region: CASSTVASYNEQFF. The CDR3 DNA reads as TGTGCCAGCAGCACGGTGGCGTCTTACAATGAGCAGTTCTTC.

This clone is a singleton in its sample. CDR3 region: CASSRPWDTSLVRGYTF. The CDR3 region has the DNA TGTGCCAGCAGCCGTCCGTGGGACACCAGTTTGGTTCGTGGCTACACCTTC. V gene TRBV5-4 combines with J gene TRBJ1-2, with D maybe TRBD1 (6 bases). CDR1 and CDR2 from the germline V gene are SGHNT and YYREEE (reference sequence). This CDR3 region has 17 residues. The V and J ends lost 4 bases and 7 bases respectively, with 26 bases between them. The full variable domain, rest sourced from reference TRBV5-4 and TRBJ1-2, is ETGVTQSPTHLIKTRGQQVTLRCSSQSGHNTVSWYQQALGQGPQFIFQYYREEENGRGNFPPRFSGLQFPNYSSELNVNALELDDSALYLCASSRPWDTSLVRGYTFGSGTRLTVV.

The chain uses TRBV5-1 and TRBJ2-3; 13 nucleotides line up with TRBD2. The CDR3 contains 16 residues. J lost 7 bases, V lost 4 bases, and 9 bases had no gene match. Germline assignment: CDR1 SGHRS and CDR2 YFSETQ. The CDR3 DNA is TGCGCCAGCAGCCCCGGGACTAGCGGGACGGTGTATACGCAGTATTTT. Its protein product is CASSPGTSGTVYTQYF. The variable domain in full, completed from reference TRBV5-1 and TRBJ2-3, reads KAGVTQTPRYLIKTRGQQVTLSCSPISGHRSVSWYQQTPGQGLQFLFEYFSETQRNKGNFPGRFSGRQFSNSRSEMNVSTLELGDSALYLCASSPGTSGTVYTQYFGPGTRLTVL.